This record concerns one TCR beta chain sequence. The antigen it binds to is not known. This sample is drawn from a study of cytomegalovirus exposure and HLA in healthy donors (dated by TCRdb to about 2017). Background on the whole study: According to an earlier analysis of several hundred of the donors, about 179 million T cells yielded 100 million or so unique TCR beta sequences and 276 Gb of sequence data. The study profiled the T cell repertoires of 550 to 700 subjects by immunosequencing and related them to cytomegalovirus serostatus. Roughly 300 gigabases of sequencing data and 91 million or so unique TCR sequences made up an early release that covered some 640 HLA-typed donors. The study aimed to test whether cataloging public T cell receptors could reveal signatures of past pathogen exposure. To study patterns of TCR occurrence, a later analysis re-analyzed previously published TCR beta repertoires from around 700 donors and added high-resolution HLA genotyping. Several DR-DQ haplotypes were handled as single units for association and clustering, since linkage in the cohort was strong. Rather than using new phenotypic data, the later analysis identified candidate immune exposures from TCR beta sequences and from how often those sequences occurred across donors. Among the approximately 420 genotyped donors, about 85% belonged to the genetic ancestry cluster associated with self-reported Caucasian donors. On average, roughly 240,000 unique TCR beta nucleotide sequences were sequenced per donor among about 400 genotyped donors of the cohort, with around 19% of those sequences being non-productive. To predict cytomegalovirus infection status, the study combined high-throughput TCR immunosequencing, statistical association of individual TCRs with disease status, and machine learning. Both class I and class II loci were covered by HLA typing, at four-digit resolution. The number of typed donors differed by locus: about 620-640 for A, B, C, DRB1 and DQB1; 522 for DQA1; roughly 600 for DPA1; and roughly 450 for DPB1. In a later genetic analysis, genome-wide SNP genotypes for about three fifths of the 666 donors were used, and that subset was treated as a discovery cohort. Donor age, sex, ethnicity and CMV serostatus were compiled alongside the repertoire data. Along with the approximately 670-subject first cohort, a separate validation cohort of over 90 different subjects was used. An earlier analysis of 587 of the donors used high-throughput TCR beta sequencing to judge whether each TCR beta V gene segment behaved as functional or pseudogenic. Every discovery cohort repertoire had been produced on one sequencing platform. The research as a whole found: The only immune exposure information available for the cohort was CMV serostatus. The study listed approximately 160 TCR beta chains as associated with cytomegalovirus. A later analysis found that TCR association rates varied across HLA loci, with DRB1 alleles showing the most associated TCRs and HLA-C alleles the fewest. Most TCR sequences were seen in very few donors, while some public TCRs were found in many individuals. V-gene and J-gene trimming of TCR beta chains was associated with a missense DCLRE1C variant in a later genetic analysis, and the association was replicated in an independent cohort. A further reported finding was that TCR beta sequences accurately predicted the HLA-A and HLA-B alleles for most subjects in the first cohort. In a later genetic analysis, fewer N-insertions in productive TCRs were reported among donors in an Asian-associated ancestry cluster than the roughly 700-donor mean. HLA typing was unavailable for some donors at each locus, so association tests used only the typed subset. Because the 87-base-pair reads could not distinguish some IMGT-functional V segments, including TRBV6-2 and TRBV6-3, those segments were excluded. The authors suggested that the approach could potentially be extended to other disease states and immunological phenotypes. According to a later analysis, most CMV-associated TCR beta chains appeared to be HLA-restricted, and the HLA associations seemed to be driven largely by CMV exposure. A few of the identified cytomegalovirus-associated TCR beta chains were confirmed in vitro to be specific for cytomegalovirus antigens. Linkage disequilibrium might explain the correlated functional status among segregating V segments, but an unknown experimental factor could not be excluded. Because counts were too low, around 18 rarely observed V segments, including chromosome 9 orphons, were left out of the earlier analysis of a few hundred of the donors. Several of the top co-occurrence clusters appeared to be linked to parvovirus B19, influenza, CMV and Epstein-Barr virus, according to a later analysis. In an earlier analysis of 587 of the donors, most TCR beta V segments appeared in productive rearrangements about 87% or about 30% of the time, broadly matching IMGT annotations. A cluster of highly shared sequence variants was judged likely to be a technical artifact of the sequencing pipeline. The classifier was reported to diagnose cytomegalovirus status with high specificity and sensitivity in both the original cohort and the validation cohort. Compared with equally common non-associated chains, HLA-associated TCR beta chains in a later analysis were more clonally expanded and had lower generation probabilities. Specific HLA alleles were associated with 16,951 TCR beta sequences at a false discovery rate of 0.05 in a later analysis. Strong co-occurrence of HLA alleles, especially DR and DQ, made assigning TCR associations to individual alleles difficult. Sequencing depth was assumed to be roughly uniform across donors in the presence/absence analyses, though that assumption may not hold. Only TCR beta chains were sequenced in this cohort, and the absence of alpha or paired-chain data limited detectable features.

From V the trimming removes 4 bases and from J it removes 5 bases, while the gene matches leave 19 bases of the junction unaccounted for. CDR1 and CDR2 are read off the germline V gene (reference sequence) as LNHDA and SQIVND. Spanning cysteine to phenylalanine, the CDR3 consists of 18 amino acids. The only DNA kept is the CDR3, 54 bases in frame from the first base. The cohort comprised approximately 700 healthy bone marrow donors. Cohort members were all nominally healthy when sampled, although unrecorded immune exposures were likely present. The donor tested CMV seropositive and was one of the 289 seropositive cohort members. A peripheral blood sample was provided by each donor, and peripheral blood mononuclear cells were used for TCR beta sequencing. The Qiagen DNeasy Blood Extraction Kit was used to extract genomic DNA from the blood cell samples. The library relied on the immunoSEQ multiplex PCR assay. The multiplex PCR relied on a mix of 60 forward primers for TCR Vbeta segments and 13 reverse primers for TCR Jbeta segments. The CDR3 region of rearranged TCR beta genes was amplified from genomic DNA with a multiplex PCR assay. The Illumina HiSeq System was used to sequence the amplified TCR beta libraries as 87-base-pair reads. In the authors' own workflow: Across the 640 or so repertoires, a later analysis counted roughly 84 million unique TCR beta chains, approximately 10 million of which were shared by at least two donors. To remove PCR and sequencing errors, raw reads were error-corrected and collapsed into unique sequences using a nearest-neighbor algorithm that merged closely related sequences. CDR3 sequences were aligned to IMGT reference sequences to assign V, D and J gene segments. For a sequence to be retained, at least a six-nucleotide match to both a V gene segment and a J gene segment was required. A rearrangement was called productive if the CDR3 had no stop codons and remained in frame with V and J, and every other rearrangement was called non-productive. Following IMGT convention, CDR3 was defined as the stretch from the second conserved V-encoded cysteine to the conserved J-encoded phenylalanine. In an earlier analysis of around 640 of the donors, sequences lacking an unambiguous match to a single V gene segment were excluded. An earlier analysis of just under 600 of the donors called V segments functional above 56.7% productive rearrangements and segregating when the between-donor standard deviation exceeded 5%. A statistical classification framework was developed to diagnose cytomegalovirus status using the catalog of TCR beta chain sequences. In a later analysis, TCR nucleotide sequences were compared against IMGT/GENE-DB human TR gene sequences so that V and J genes could be assigned. The TCRdist pipeline was used in a later analysis to assign CDR3 sequences and most-parsimonious VDJ recombination scenarios. In a later analysis, each TCR beta chain was defined by its CDR3 amino acid sequence together with its V-gene family, and reads without a unique V-gene family were excluded. In a later analysis, approximately 590 highly shared, low-generation-probability nucleotide sequences were removed to address suspected cross-contamination and a sequencing artifact. In a later analysis, a clonal expansion index for each public chain was calculated from normalized within-repertoire ranks of inferred template counts. Generation probabilities in a later analysis came from a VDJ recombination model fitted to out-of-frame rearrangements, and those results were checked against IGoR. A later analysis scored TCR-TCR, TCR-HLA and TCR-CMV co-occurrence with hypergeometric tests, applying a repertoire-size bias correction to TCR pairs. False discovery rates were estimated in a later analysis by permuting HLA or CMV assignments 20 times. A later analysis grouped co-occurring TCRs with DBSCAN, adding TCRdist sequence similarity when clustering within HLA-allele-positive subsets. Repertoires with fewer than 30,000 or more than 120,000 public chains, plus five repertoires with anomalous nucleotide sharing, were excluded from co-occurrence clustering. The table comes from immuneACCESS by way of TCRdb, which keeps in-frame sequences with V and J called. Part of the clones is missing from these tables; in studies checked, under half for an unresolved V gene and the rest for unknown reasons. D and trimming were read from the DNA, whereas the V and J calls and clone size are those reported in that table. The table of this sample itemizes 130,000 or so clones. The ten largest account for 1.5% to 2% of the sample.

The TCR originated in a woman aged 40 to 50 in good health and CMV-seropositive. The specimen was PBMCs. This sequence uses TRBV19 and TRBJ2-5; TRBD2 fits 7 bases in the junction. CDR3 reads: CASSTPPLDALGGETQYF. In nucleotide form, the sequence is TGTGCCAGTAGTACCCCACCCCTGGACGCTCTGGGAGGGGAGACCCAGTACTTC.